This T cell receptor beta chain was found in a study of blood T cell repertoires in COVID-19. Those designated as exposed participants met a COVID-19 case within 2 weeks before study entry. Profiled with immunoSEQ multiplex PCR; TCRdb holds only in-frame clones, not every one. The sample records almost 350,000 clones, roughly 90% being singletons. The sequence was collected from a woman in her twenties or thirties who had been exposed to COVID-19. Sequencing was done on a sample of PBMCs or T cells enriched from blood (not recorded which).

This CDR3 reads CSGTTGGGYGYTF. CDR3 DNA sequence: TGCAGCGGCACCACAGGGGGGGGCTATGGCTACACCTTC. This chain links TRBV29-1 with TRBJ1-2; 8 nucleotides match TRBD1. The CDR3 sequence is 13 residues long. Looked up from germline, CDR1 is SQVTM and CDR2 is ANQGSEA. Trimming removed 7 bases from V and 4 bases from J; junction bases left unmatched: 8.